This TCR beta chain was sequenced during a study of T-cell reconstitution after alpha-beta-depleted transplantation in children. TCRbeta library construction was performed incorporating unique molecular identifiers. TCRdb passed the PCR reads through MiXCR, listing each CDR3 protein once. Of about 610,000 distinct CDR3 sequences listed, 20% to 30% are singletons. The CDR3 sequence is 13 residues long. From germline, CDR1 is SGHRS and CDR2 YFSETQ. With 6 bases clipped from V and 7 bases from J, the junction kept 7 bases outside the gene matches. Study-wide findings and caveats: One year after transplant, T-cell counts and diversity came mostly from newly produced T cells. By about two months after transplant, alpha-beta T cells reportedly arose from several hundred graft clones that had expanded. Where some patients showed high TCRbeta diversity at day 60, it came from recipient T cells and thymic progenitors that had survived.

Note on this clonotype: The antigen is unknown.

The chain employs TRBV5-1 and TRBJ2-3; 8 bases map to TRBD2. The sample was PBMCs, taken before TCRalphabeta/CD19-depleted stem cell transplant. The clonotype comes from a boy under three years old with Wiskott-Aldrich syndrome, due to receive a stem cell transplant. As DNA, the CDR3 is TGCGCCAGCATGAGCGGGAGTACTAATACGCAGTATTTT. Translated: CASMSGSTNTQYF.